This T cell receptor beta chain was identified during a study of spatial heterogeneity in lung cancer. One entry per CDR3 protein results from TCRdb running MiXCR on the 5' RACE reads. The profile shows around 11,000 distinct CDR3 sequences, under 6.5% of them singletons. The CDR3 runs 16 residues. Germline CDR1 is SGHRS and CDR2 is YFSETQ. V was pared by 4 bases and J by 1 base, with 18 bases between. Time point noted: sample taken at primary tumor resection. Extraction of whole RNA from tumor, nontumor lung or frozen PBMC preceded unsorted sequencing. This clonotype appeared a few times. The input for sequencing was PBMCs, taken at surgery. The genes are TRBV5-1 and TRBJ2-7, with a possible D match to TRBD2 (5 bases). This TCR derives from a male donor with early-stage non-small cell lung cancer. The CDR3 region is CASSLGATIFSYEQYF. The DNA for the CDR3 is TGCGCCAGCAGCCTGGGTGCGACTATTTTTTCCTACGAGCAGTACTTC.